This TCR beta chain was recorded in a study of cytomegalovirus exposure and HLA in healthy donors. Germline V lookup: CDR1 PRHDT, CDR2 FYEKMQ (reference sequence). Losses at the gene ends were 5 bases for V and 2 bases for J; bases not matched to a gene: 6. The CDR3 totals 15 residues. 60 Vbeta and 13 Jbeta primers were used in PCR. The table came from immunoSEQ multiplex PCR; TCRdb's copy has only in-frame clones and leaves some out. The table records 150,000 to 200,000 clones, roughly 72% of them present only once. The sequenced sample was PBMCs. The origin of this receptor is a woman between 40 and 55 years old in good health and CMV-seronegative. The chain recombines TRBV13 with TRBJ1-3, with TRBD1 matching 7 bases. This CDR3 reads CASSIRTGAGNTIYF. CDR3 sequence (DNA): TGTGCCAGCAGCATCCGGACAGGAGCTGGAAACACCATATATTTT.